There are a few counts of the clone carrying this T cell receptor (beta chain). Its cognate antigen is unknown. This sample is part of a study of liver allograft versus peripheral blood T cells. At the level of the study: Liver transplant recipients had T cell receptor repertoires compared between transplanted liver and peripheral blood. Overall study results and limits: Liver allograft repertoires of T cell receptors reportedly diverged from peripheral blood repertoires.

Each CDR3 protein is one row after TCRdb ran MiXCR on the reads. The sample consists of 4,500 to 5,500 distinct CDR3 sequences, roughly 17% of them appearing once. The sequence was obtained from a human patient who had a liver transplant. Some T cells may be provided by the graft donor.

CDR3 region: CATMEGNYGYTF. DNA for the CDR3: TGTGCCACTATGGAGGGAAACTATGGCTACACCTTC. The rearrangement joins TRBV24-1 to TRBJ1-2; D ambiguous. The CDR3 extends over 12 amino acids. Germline V gene data show CDR1 as KGHDR and CDR2 as SFDVKD. V was clipped by 10 bases and J by 2 bases, with 10 bases between them.